The present T cell receptor (beta chain) was sequenced within a study of T cell repertoires in cytomegalovirus infection. This clonotype was seen many times. TCRdb itself ran the reads through MiXCR, one entry per CDR3 protein. The sample lists about 260,000 distinct CDR3 sequences; roughly 13% were seen once. The CDR3 contains 14 residues. The V gene's germline CDR1 is SGHTA and CDR2 FQGNSA. V was clipped by 4 bases and J by 6 bases; unmatched bases: 8. J is TRBJ2-7 and V is TRBV7-2, with TRBD1 matching 8 bases. The receptor was derived from a human donor in good health (CMV status not recorded). Some clones in this sample may be carry-over from other donors' samples. The sequenced sample was PBMCs. CDR3 nucleotide sequence: TGTGCCAGCAGCTCGCACAGGGGGTGGGGCGAGCAGTACTTC. Its translation: CASSSHRGWGEQYF.